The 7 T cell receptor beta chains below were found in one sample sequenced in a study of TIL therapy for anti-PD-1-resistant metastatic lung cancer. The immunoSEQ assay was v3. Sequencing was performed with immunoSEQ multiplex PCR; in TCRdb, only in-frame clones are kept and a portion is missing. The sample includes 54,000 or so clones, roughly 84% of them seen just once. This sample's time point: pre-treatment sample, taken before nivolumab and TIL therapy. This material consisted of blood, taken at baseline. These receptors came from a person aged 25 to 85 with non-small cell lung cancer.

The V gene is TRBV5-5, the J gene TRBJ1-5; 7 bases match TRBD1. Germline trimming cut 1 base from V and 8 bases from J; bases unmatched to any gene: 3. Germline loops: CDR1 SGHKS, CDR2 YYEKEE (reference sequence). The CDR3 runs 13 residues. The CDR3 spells CASSLTGEKPQHF. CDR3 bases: TGTGCCAGCAGCTTGACAGGGGAGAAGCCCCAGCATTTT.

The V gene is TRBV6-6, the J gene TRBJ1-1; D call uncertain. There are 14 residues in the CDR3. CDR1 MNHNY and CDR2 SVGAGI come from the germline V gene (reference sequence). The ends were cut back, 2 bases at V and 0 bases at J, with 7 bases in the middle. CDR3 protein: CASSYSQVNTEAFF. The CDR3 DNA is TGTGCCAGCAGTTACAGTCAGGTGAACACTGAAGCTTTCTTT.

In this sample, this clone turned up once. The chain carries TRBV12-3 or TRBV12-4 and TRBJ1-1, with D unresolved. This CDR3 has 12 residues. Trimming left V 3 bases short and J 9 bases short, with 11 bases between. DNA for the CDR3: TGTGCCAGCAGTTTCTCGCCAGGCAAAGCTTTCTTT. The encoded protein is CASSFSPGKAFF.

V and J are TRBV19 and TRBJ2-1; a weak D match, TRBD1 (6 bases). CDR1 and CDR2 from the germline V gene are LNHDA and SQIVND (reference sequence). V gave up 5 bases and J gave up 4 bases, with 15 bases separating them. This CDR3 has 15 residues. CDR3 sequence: CASSFGQRRYNEQFF. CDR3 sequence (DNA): TGTGCCAGTAGTTTCGGACAGAGGAGATACAATGAGCAGTTCTTC.

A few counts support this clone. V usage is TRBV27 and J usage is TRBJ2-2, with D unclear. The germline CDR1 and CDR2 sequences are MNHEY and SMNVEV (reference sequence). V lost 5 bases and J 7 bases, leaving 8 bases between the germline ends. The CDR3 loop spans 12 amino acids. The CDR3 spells CASSLRIGELFF. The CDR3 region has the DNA TGTGCCAGCAGTCTCCGAATCGGGGAGCTGTTTTTT.

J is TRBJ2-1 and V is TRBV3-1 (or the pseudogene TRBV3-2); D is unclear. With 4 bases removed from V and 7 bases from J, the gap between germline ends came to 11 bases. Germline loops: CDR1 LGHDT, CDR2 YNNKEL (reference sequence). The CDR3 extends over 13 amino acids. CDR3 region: CASSLSSPNEQFF. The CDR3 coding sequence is TGTGCCAGCAGCCTAAGTTCCCCGAATGAGCAGTTCTTC.

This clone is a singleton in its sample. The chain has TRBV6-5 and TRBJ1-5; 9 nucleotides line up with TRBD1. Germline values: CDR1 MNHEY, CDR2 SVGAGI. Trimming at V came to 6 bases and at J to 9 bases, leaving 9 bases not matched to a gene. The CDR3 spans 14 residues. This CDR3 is CASRSGTGTLPQHF. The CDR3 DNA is TGTGCCAGCAGATCCGGGACAGGGACTCTGCCCCAGCATTTT.